These 14 T cell receptor beta chains originate from one sample sequenced in a study of T cell repertoires in cytomegalovirus infection (dated by TCRdb to 2018 to 2020). Data came from an Illumina HiSeq 1500. TCRdb's own reprocessing of the public reads used fastp at Q25 and MiXCR and kept productive beta chains. Every CDR3 protein is listed once, alongside the most common genes and DNA of its rows. A total of around 740,000 distinct CDR3 sequences appear in this sample, about 40% of them only once. Around 2.8% of the sample comes from the top ten. Sample: PBMCs. Source of these receptors: a human donor in good health (CMV status not recorded). Some clones in this sample may be carry-over from other donors' samples.

This clonotype came up a few times. The J gene is TRBJ1-1, the V gene TRBV5-1; no clear D. The V end was cut by 2 bases, the J end by 0 bases, with 11 bases between. Germline values: CDR1 SGHRS, CDR2 YFSETQ. This CDR3 contains 15 residues. This chain's CDR3 is CASSFGRSLNTEAFF. The CDR3 DNA reads TGCGCCAGCAGCTTTGGGAGAAGCTTGAACACTGAAGCTTTCTTT.

About this clonotype itself: This may arise from a read error, as a much more abundant clone is one base away. Given the absence of the conserved phenylalanine or tryptophan at the CDR3 end, a read error is likely. J is TRBJ2-5 and V is TRBV7-2, with TRBD2 identical over 7 bases. The ends lost 0 bases at V and 4 bases at J; junction bases unmatched: 8. The V gene's germline CDR1 is SGHTA and CDR2 FQGNSA. The CDR3 totals 16 residues. The CDR3 loop is CASSLARGSPRETQYL. In DNA, the CDR3 is TGTGCCAGCAGCTTAGCGCGGGGGTCTCCGCGAGAGACCCAGTACTTA.

This clonotype was recorded a few times. This sequence joins TRBV2 and TRBJ1-2, with 8 bases aligning to TRBD1. The CDR3 is made up of 14 amino acids. The J segment lost 2 bases and the V segment lost 6 bases, leaving 5 bases of the junction unmatched. The germline gives CDR1 SNHLY, CDR2 FYNNEI. The CDR3 is CASSAGTGNYGYTF. The CDR3 region has the DNA TGTGCCAGCAGCGCCGGGACAGGAAACTATGGCTACACCTTC.

This clonotype has only a few counts. The chain has TRBV10-3 and TRBJ2-7; 7 positions match TRBD1. The J segment lost 2 bases and the V segment lost 6 bases, leaving 10 bases of the junction unmatched. The CDR3 length is 15 residues. The V gene's germline CDR1 is ENHRY and CDR2 SYGVKD. CDR3 bases: TGTGCCATCAGAGAACCGGGACAGTCGACCTACGAGCAGTACTTC. It codes for CAIREPGQSTYEQYF.

This sequence joins TRBV15 and TRBJ2-5, with 7 bases that match TRBD2. This CDR3 is built from 16 residues. CDR1 LNHNV and CDR2 YYDKDF come from the germline V gene (reference sequence). V lost 0 bases to trimming and J lost 5 bases; unmatched junction nucleotides: 9. CDR3 sequence reads: CATSRDRDGRLETQYF. CDR3 bases: TGTGCCACCAGCAGAGATAGGGACGGGAGGTTGGAGACCCAGTACTTC.

This clonotype was observed at least ten times. This sequence joins TRBV6-1 and TRBJ1-5, with 7 bases fitting TRBD1. Per the germline V gene, CDR1 is MNHNS and CDR2 is SASEGT. Trimming took 6 bases from V and 1 from J; bases not matched to a gene: 6. The length of the CDR3 is 15 residues. CDR3 in DNA: TGTGCCAGCAGGCAACAGGGGATCAGCAATCAGCCCCAGCATTTT. Translation gives CASRQQGISNQPQHF.

At least ten counts were recorded for this clonotype. V gene TRBV12-3 or TRBV12-4 combines with J gene TRBJ1-5; D might be TRBD1 (5 bases). The V end lost 3 bases, the J end lost 7 bases, and 13 bases lay between the germline ends. CDR3 length equals 14 residues. The DNA of the CDR3 is TGTGCCAGCAGTTTCTTGGGGGAAGGGCAGCCCCAGCATTTT. Translating gives CASSFLGEGQPQHF.

The chain employs TRBV20-1 and TRBJ2-7; TRBD2 might be the D (6 bases). Per the germline V gene, CDR1 is DFQATT and CDR2 is SNEGSKA (reference sequence). Trimming stripped 3 bases from V and 2 bases from J, with 11 bases between. This CDR3 spans 13 amino acids. The CDR3 DNA sequence: TGCAGTGCTAGTGGACCGGGAGCCTACGAGCAGTACTTC. Translating it yields CSASGPGAYEQYF.

The chain has TRBV28 and TRBJ2-7; no clear D gene. V was shortened by 2 bases and J by 3 bases, with 11 bases between the two germline ends. CDR3 length equals 14 residues. Germline lookup yields CDR1 MDHEN and CDR2 SYDVKM. CDR3 nucleotides: TGTGCCAGCAGTTTAAGCCCCCTGGACTACGAGCAGTACTTC. This codes for CASSLSPLDYEQYF.

The CDR3 nucleotides are TGTGCCATCAGTGCGTGGGACAGGGAGCTACCTAATGAAAAACTGTTTTTT. Its translation is CAISAWDRELPNEKLFF. The chain couples TRBV10-3 to TRBJ1-4, with 9 bases that match TRBD1. Unmatched junction bases numbered 9, after V lost 4 bases and J lost 3 bases. The CDR3 runs to 17 residues. Per germline, CDR1 ENHRY and CDR2 SYGVKD.

The J gene is TRBJ1-6, the V gene TRBV12-3 or TRBV12-4; tentatively, D is TRBD1 (5 bases). Trimming removed 3 bases from V and 5 bases from J, with 11 bases in between. CDR3 length equals 15 residues. The CDR3 DNA reads as TGTGCCAGCAGTTTCAGGGTGGCGGATAATTCACCCCTCCACTTT. This translates into CASSFRVADNSPLHF.

This clonotype was recorded many times. The genes are TRBV28 and TRBJ1-2; TRBD1 matches 8 bases. This CDR3 has 15 residues. Germline trimming cut 5 bases from V and 0 bases from J; bases unmatched to any gene: 5. Germline assignment: CDR1 MDHEN and CDR2 SYDVKM. The CDR3 sequence is CASSGTGGSNYGYTF. CDR3 nucleotides: TGTGCCAGCAGTGGCACAGGGGGTTCTAACTATGGCTACACCTTC.

The V call is TRBV2, the J call TRBJ2-4; D gene ambiguous. The germline V and J ends were trimmed by 3 bases and 0 bases, with 12 bases remaining between them. This CDR3 is built from 16 residues. Germline V gene data show CDR1 as SNHLY and CDR2 as FYNNEI. In DNA form, the CDR3 reads TGTGCCAGCAGTGACTATGATAATATAGCCAAAAACATTCAGTACTTC. It translates to CASSDYDNIAKNIQYF. Combining the CDR3 with reference TRBV2 and TRBJ2-4 gives the whole variable domain EPEVTQTPSHQVTQMGQEVILRCVPISNHLYFYWYRQILGQKVEFLVSFYNNEISEKSEIFDDQFSVERPDGSNFTLKIRSTKLEDSAMYFCASSDYDNIAKNIQYFGAGTRLSVL.

This clonotype was counted a single time. The rearrangement uses TRBV28 and TRBJ1-5; D is unclear. The V end lost 8 bases, the J end lost 2 bases, and 7 bases lay between the germline ends. Germline-derived CDR1 and CDR2 are MDHEN and SYDVKM. This CDR3 spans 12 amino acids. DNA of the CDR3: TGTGCCAGCGGTTCACGCAATCAGCCCCAGCATTTT. Its translation is CASGSRNQPQHF.